The 32 T cell receptor beta chains below all came from one sample that was sequenced in a study of blood T cell repertoires in COVID-19. Method: immunoSEQ multiplex PCR; TCRdb's copy keeps in-frame clones and lacks some. The sample holds roughly 670,000 clones, 70% to 90% seen once. The sequencing sample was made of peripheral blood. Receptors originate from a woman aged 18-30 years with acute or convalescent COVID-19.

V is TRBV3-1 (or the pseudogene TRBV3-2) and J is TRBJ1-6; D possibly corresponds to TRBD1 (5 bases). CDR1 is LGHDT, CDR2 YNNKEL, per germline (reference sequence). The germline V and J ends were trimmed by 4 bases and 0 bases, with 13 bases remaining between them. This CDR3 has 17 residues. CDR3 nucleotide sequence: TGTGCCAGCAGCCGCCAGACAGCCTTCTCCTATAATTCACCCCTCCACTTT. Translating it yields CASSRQTAFSYNSPLHF.

The DNA of the CDR3 is TGTGCCAGCACGCTTAATATACAGGGGGGGCCTTCCTACGAGCAGTACTTC. It specifies CASTLNIQGGPSYEQYF. The V call is TRBV28, the J call TRBJ2-7, with a tentative D call TRBD1 (8 bases). Looked up from germline, CDR1 is MDHEN and CDR2 is SYDVKM. The CDR3 is 17 residues long. Trimming cost V 7 bases and J 1 base, with 23 bases left between them.

This rearrangement joins TRBV3-1 (or the pseudogene TRBV3-2) to TRBJ1-3; D possibly corresponds to TRBD1 (5 bases). The CDR3 length is 15 residues. The V gene lost 1 base and the J gene lost 2 bases, with 9 bases spanning the gap. From germline, CDR1 is LGHDT and CDR2 YNNKEL (reference sequence). The CDR3: CASSQVWGAGNTIYF. CDR3 nucleotides: TGTGCCAGCAGCCAAGTCTGGGGGGCTGGAAACACCATATATTTT.

V gene TRBV7-9 combines with J gene TRBJ2-7; D possibly corresponds to TRBD1 (6 bases). This CDR3 comprises 15 residues. Deletions cut 1 base from V and 2 bases from J, with 12 bases between. Germline values: CDR1 SEHNR, CDR2 FQNEAQ (reference sequence). The CDR3, as DNA: TGTGCCAGCAGCTTAGTATCAGGGGTAGCCTACGAGCAGTACTTC. Its translation is CASSLVSGVAYEQYF.

The chain uses TRBV29-1 and TRBJ2-1, with 10 positions matching TRBD2. The CDR3 length is 14 residues. After removal of 3 bases from V and 10 bases from J, the junction contained 9 bases not matched to a gene. Germline V gene lookup returns CDR1 SQVTM and CDR2 ANQGSEA. The DNA for the CDR3 is TGCAGCGTTGAGAAGGAAGGTAGCGGGGGGGAGCAGTTCTTC. Protein sequence: CSVEKEGSGGEQFF.

This chain connects TRBV2 to TRBJ2-7; D is perhaps TRBD2 (7 bases). CDR3 length equals 14 residues. The germline V gene has CDR1 SNHLY and CDR2 FYNNEI. In DNA, the CDR3 is TGTGCAACTTCCGGGGCGGGGGCCCCCTACGAGCAGTACTTC. It specifies CATSGAGAPYEQYF.

This clone came up a few times. Other DNA sequences in this specimen translate into the identical CDR3. The CDR3 DNA is TGTGCCAGCAGCCCGGACAGGAACTATGGCTACACCTTC. This encodes CASSPDRNYGYTF. The chain is built from TRBV6-5 and TRBJ1-2; TRBD1 matches at 7 bases. CDR3 length equals 13 residues. CDR1 is MNHEY, CDR2 SVGAGI, per germline. V shed 6 bases and J 2 bases; nucleotides not matched to a gene: 3.

The genes are TRBV28 and TRBJ1-5; D possibly corresponds to TRBD1 (5 bases). CDR1 and CDR2 (germline): MDHEN, SYDVKM. The CDR3 extends over 15 amino acids. The germline V and J ends were trimmed by 4 bases and 6 bases, with 16 bases remaining between them. The CDR3 is CASSSRDGGGQPQHF. The CDR3 DNA is TGTGCCAGCAGTTCCCGGGACGGGGGGGGTCAGCCCCAGCATTTT.

The chain's CDR3 is CASSQSPGTDPYGYTF. DNA for the CDR3: TGTGCCAGCAGCCAATCCCCCGGGACAGACCCTTATGGCTACACCTTC. The chain joins TRBV4-2 to TRBJ1-2; TRBD1 matches at 7 bases. The J segment lost 5 bases and the V segment lost 2 bases, leaving 11 bases of the junction unmatched. The V gene's germline CDR1 is LGHNA and CDR2 YNFKEQ. The CDR3 is 16 residues long.

About this clone itself: Other DNA sequences of this sample code for an identical CDR3. As DNA, the CDR3 is TGTGCCAGCAGCGGAGGACAGATGAACACTGAAGCTTTCTTT. This sequence encodes CASSGGQMNTEAFF. The J gene is TRBJ1-1, the V gene TRBV5-4; a possible D gene is TRBD1 (6 bases). The CDR3 totals 14 residues. Germline V gene data show CDR1 as SGHNT and CDR2 as YYREEE (reference sequence). The V gene lost 4 bases and the J gene lost 0 bases, with 10 bases spanning the gap.

The CDR3 DNA sequence: TGTGCCAGCAGCCCCCCTCGTACAGGGGGCATGGATACGCAGTATTTT. Residues: CASSPPRTGGMDTQYF. The chain recombines TRBV3-1 (or the pseudogene TRBV3-2) with TRBJ2-3; 9 bases line up with TRBD1. Germline V gene lookup returns CDR1 LGHDT and CDR2 YNNKEL (reference sequence). CDR3 size: 16 residues. Losses at the gene ends were 4 bases for V and 6 bases for J; bases not matched to a gene: 11.

The J gene is TRBJ1-1, the V gene TRBV9; a possible D gene is TRBD1 (5 bases). CDR1 is SGDLS, CDR2 YYNGEE, per germline. CDR3 length: 16 amino acids. V dropped 7 bases and J dropped 0 bases, with 19 bases sitting between them. The CDR3 reads CASAKTEGWMNTEAFF. CDR3 coding DNA: TGTGCCAGCGCCAAGACGGAGGGGTGGATGAACACTGAAGCTTTCTTT. Full variable domain (remainder filled in from reference TRBV9 and TRBJ1-1): DSGVTQTPKHLITATGQRVTLRCSPRSGDLSVYWYQQSLDQGLQFLIQYYNGEERAKGNILERFSAQQFPDLHSELNLSSLELGDSALYFCASAKTEGWMNTEAFFGQGTRLTVV.

The V and J genes are TRBV18 and TRBJ1-6; TRBD1 matches at 7 bases. V was clipped by 3 bases and J by 10 bases; unmatched bases: 12. The length of the CDR3 is 16 residues. Per germline, CDR1 KGHSH and CDR2 LQKENI. CDR3 in DNA: TGTGCCAGCTCACCGAATTGGGACAGTTCTACGTCACCCCTCCACTTT. Amino acids: CASSPNWDSSTSPLHF.

This chain links TRBV27 with TRBJ2-7; TRBD2 agrees at 8 bases. This CDR3 comprises 15 residues. J gave up 2 bases and V 6 bases, and 9 bases lay outside the gene matches. CDR1 and CDR2 (germline): MNHEY, SMNVEV (reference sequence). The CDR3 nucleotides are TGTGCCAGCAGCCTCGGGGGGGGTCGCCCCTACGAGCAGTACTTC. This codes for CASSLGGGRPYEQYF.

The chain uses TRBV5-4 and TRBJ1-2, with 8 positions matching TRBD1. Germline CDR1 is SGHNT and CDR2 is YYREEE (reference sequence). V dropped 7 bases and J dropped 2; count of bases not matched to a gene: 10. The CDR3 extends over 15 amino acids. The CDR3 nucleotides are TGTGCCAGCTCGCTTACCGGGACAGGAAACTATGGCTACACCTTC. Protein product: CASSLTGTGNYGYTF.

The CDR3 nucleotides are TGTGCCTGGAGTGAGAGATCTGGCTACGAGCAGTACTTC. It encodes CAWSERSGYEQYF. This rearrangement joins TRBV30 to TRBJ2-7; D is ambiguous. The CDR3 length is 13 residues. The germline V gene encodes CDR1 GTSNPN and CDR2 SVGIG (reference sequence). V was shortened by 1 base and J by 3 bases, with 10 bases between the two germline ends.

V and J are TRBV5-5 and TRBJ2-3, with D maybe TRBD2 (6 bases). Trimming stripped 1 base from V and 4 bases from J, with 10 bases between. Per germline, CDR1 SGHKS and CDR2 YYEKEE (reference sequence). The CDR3 covers 14 residues. The CDR3 region has the DNA TGTGCCAGCAGCTTGACGTCGGGGGCAGATACGCAGTATTTT. This translates into CASSLTSGADTQYF.

The chain employs TRBV5-6 and TRBJ2-5, with D unclear. This CDR3 contains 15 residues. Germline-derived CDR1 and CDR2 are SGHDT and YYEEEE. V lost 4 bases to trimming and J lost 0 bases, with 13 bases between them. The CDR3 sequence is CASSPVISYQETQYF. DNA of the CDR3: TGTGCCAGCAGCCCTGTTATCTCGTACCAAGAGACCCAGTACTTC.

The V call is TRBV2, the J call TRBJ2-7; tentative D call: TRBD2 (5 bases). The CDR3 loop spans 14 amino acids. Germline assignment: CDR1 SNHLY and CDR2 FYNNEI. The V and J ends lost 4 bases and 5 bases respectively, with 15 bases between them. The CDR3 is CASSASGVRNEQYF. For the CDR3, the DNA is TGTGCCAGCAGTGCCTCCGGGGTGAGGAACGAGCAGTACTTC.

This clone was observed a single time. This chain links TRBV19 with TRBJ2-1, with D tentatively TRBD1 (6 bases). This CDR3 has 18 amino acids. Between the trimmed V and J ends, which lost 2 bases and 7 bases, there was a span of 24 bases. The germline V gene encodes CDR1 LNHDA and CDR2 SQIVND (reference sequence). The CDR3, as DNA: TGTGCCAGTAGTATACGTTGGGCAGGGGATGTTGTCTCTAATGAGCAGTTCTTC. This encodes CASSIRWAGDVVSNEQFF. Supplemented by reference TRBV19 and TRBJ2-1, the full variable domain reads DGGITQSPKYLFRKEGQNVTLSCEQNLNHDAMYWYRQDPGQGLRLIYYSQIVNDFQKGDIAEGYSVSREKKESFPLTVTSAQKNPTAFYLCASSIRWAGDVVSNEQFFGPGTRLTVL.

The J gene is TRBJ2-7, the V gene TRBV5-5; D is undetermined. The CDR3 extends over 13 amino acids. Germline CDR1 and CDR2: SGHKS and YYEKEE (reference sequence). The V end was cut by 3 bases, the J end by 0 bases, with 7 bases between. The CDR3 region is CASSSSSSYEQYF. CDR3 DNA sequence: TGTGCCAGCAGCTCGTCGAGCTCCTACGAGCAGTACTTC.

The chain links TRBV9 to TRBJ2-1; possibly TRBD2 for D (7 bases). The CDR3 has 15 residues. V was clipped by 0 bases and J by 7 bases, with 14 bases between them. CDR1 and CDR2 from the germline V gene are SGDLS and YYNGEE. CDR3 in amino acids: CASSVVGGPVNEQFF. For the CDR3, the DNA is TGTGCCAGCAGCGTAGTGGGGGGGCCGGTGAATGAGCAGTTCTTC.

This clone was seen more than once but under ten times. The chain joins TRBV7-9 to TRBJ1-3; TRBD1 matches at 10 bases. V lost 3 bases and J lost 2; bases outside the gene matches: 4. Germline loops: CDR1 SEHNR, CDR2 FQNEAQ (reference sequence). The CDR3 has 16 residues. The CDR3 region has the DNA TGTGCCAGCAGCTTGAACGGACAGGGGGCTGGAAACACCATATATTTT. This sequence encodes CASSLNGQGAGNTIYF. The full variable domain, with the rest looked up from reference TRBV7-9 and TRBJ1-3, is DTGVSQNPRHKITKRGQNVTFRCDPISEHNRLYWYRQTLGQGPEFLTYFQNEAQLEKSRLLSDRFSAERPKGSFSTLEIQRTEQGDSAMYLCASSLNGQGAGNTIYFGEGSWLTVV.

This chain links TRBV24-1 with TRBJ1-2, with TRBD1 as a possible D gene (5 bases). This CDR3 contains 14 residues. Germline V gene data show CDR1 as KGHDR and CDR2 as SFDVKD. The V end lost 5 bases, the J end lost 6 bases, and 15 bases lay between the germline ends. The CDR3 coding sequence is TGTGCCACCAGTGGACGGGGGGGGTTGGATGGCTACACCTTC. It encodes CATSGRGGLDGYTF.

In DNA, the CDR3 is TGCGCCAGCAGTGAGTCGCAGGGAACTAATGAAAAACTGTTTTTT. This translates into CASSESQGTNEKLFF. The chain uses TRBV10-2 and TRBJ1-4; D perhaps matches TRBD1 (5 bases). CDR1 is WSHSY, CDR2 SAAADI, per germline. V was clipped by 0 bases and J by 1 base, with 6 bases between them. There are 15 residues in the CDR3.

The chain couples TRBV6-5 to TRBJ1-1; 8 bases are a match to TRBD1. Trimming cost V 9 bases and J 2 bases; bases outside gene matches: 11. Germline V gene lookup returns CDR1 MNHEY and CDR2 SVGAGI. CDR3 length: 15 residues. The CDR3 reads CASQGAQGVNTEAFF. The CDR3 bases are TGTGCCAGTCAGGGAGCACAGGGGGTAAACACTGAAGCTTTCTTT.

The rearrangement joins TRBV7-2 to TRBJ1-2; D remains ambiguous. The CDR3 sequence is 12 residues long. V was pared by 5 bases and J by 1 base, with 5 bases between. CDR1 and CDR2 from the germline V gene are SGHTA and FQGNSA. The CDR3 nucleotides are TGTGCCAGCAGCGCGAATAACTATGGCTACACCTTC. Amino acid sequence: CASSANNYGYTF.

V and J are TRBV3-1 (or the pseudogene TRBV3-2) and TRBJ1-2; no reliable D call. This CDR3 region has 14 residues. Germline V gene lookup returns CDR1 LGHDT and CDR2 YNNKEL (reference sequence). The V gene lost 0 bases and the J gene lost 7 bases, with 12 bases spanning the gap. The CDR3 DNA sequence: TGTGCCAGCAGCCAAGATTCTGAATCGGGTGGCTACACCTTC. This encodes CASSQDSESGGYTF.

The genes are TRBV7-2 and TRBJ1-1; D unclear. CDR1 SGHTA and CDR2 FQGNSA come from the germline V gene. V lost 5 bases and J lost 10, with 11 bases in between. This CDR3 is 11 amino acids long. The CDR3 here is CASSEGIVAFF. In DNA, the CDR3 is TGTGCCAGCAGCGAGGGTATAGTAGCTTTCTTT. Full variable domain (outside the CDR3, taken from reference TRBV7-2 and TRBJ1-1): GAGVSQSPSNKVTEKGKDVELRCDPISGHTALYWYRQSLGQGLEFLIYFQGNSAPDKSGLPSDRFSAERTGGSVSTLTIQRTQQEDSAVYLCASSEGIVAFFGQGTRLTVV.

V and J are TRBV4-3 and TRBJ2-4, with D possibly matching TRBD1 (5 bases). CDR3 length equals 17 residues. V shed 0 bases and J shed 0 bases, with 12 bases lying between them. Germline CDR1 and CDR2: LGHNA and YSLEER. This CDR3 reads CASSQDSGAVAKNIQYF. The DNA of the CDR3 is TGCGCCAGCAGCCAAGATAGTGGGGCAGTAGCCAAAAACATTCAGTACTTC.

For the CDR3, the DNA is TGTGCCAGCAAACAGACAGGGGTGGCGGATGGCTACACCTTC. It encodes CASKQTGVADGYTF. The gene calls are TRBV6-6 and TRBJ1-2; 8 bases align to TRBD1. J was trimmed by 6 bases and V by 7 bases; bases with no gene match: 10. Germline V CDR1 and CDR2: MNHNY, SVGAGI (reference sequence). The CDR3 is 14 residues long.

V usage is TRBV5-1 and J usage is TRBJ1-3; a possible D gene is TRBD1 (5 bases). The CDR3 loop spans 15 amino acids. Germline V lookup: CDR1 SGHRS, CDR2 YFSETQ. V shed 0 bases and J shed 4 bases, with 11 bases lying between them. The CDR3 coding sequence is TGCGCCAGCAGCTTGGAGGGCCAGGGAGGAAACACCATATATTTT. Translating gives CASSLEGQGGNTIYF.